This is a list of T cell receptor beta chains from one sample in a study of control samples from healthy donors and cancer patients. The method was immunoSEQ multiplex PCR; TCRdb's version includes in-frame clones alone and lacks a portion of them. The table shows approximately 180,000 clones, with 90% to 95% occurring only once. Sequences were obtained from blood. Receptors were obtained from a woman aged 18-30 years in good health. The CDR3 runs from the conserved cysteine through the conserved F or W. Each record gives: CDR3 DNA, CDR3 protein, D gene, V gene, J gene, clone size. The D gene is left open where the match is weak. Size tells how often a clone was seen (once, few, many) or the class of an expanded clone, and some rows leave it out.

cdr3_nt: TGTGCCAGCAGTTACTCGAGGTCAGCCCAGCCCCAGCATTTT
cdr3_aa: CASSYSRSAQPQHF
d_call: NA
v_call: TRBV6-5
j_call: TRBJ1-5
clone_size: NA

cdr3_nt: TGTGCCAGCAGTTACCCCCAGGGGGCCTCCTACGAGCAGTACTTC
cdr3_aa: CASSYPQGASYEQYF
d_call: TRBD1
v_call: TRBV6-6
j_call: TRBJ2-7
clone_size: NA

cdr3_nt: TGTGCCAGCAGCTTGGGACCTAGGGATGAAAAACTGTTTTTT
cdr3_aa: CASSLGPRDEKLFF
d_call: NA
v_call: TRBV5-6
j_call: TRBJ1-4
clone_size: NA

cdr3_nt: TGTGCCAGCAGCGATACCCTTGGGGCTAACGGCTATGGCTACACCTTC
cdr3_aa: CASSDTLGANGYGYTF
d_call: NA
v_call: TRBV9
j_call: TRBJ1-2
clone_size: NA

cdr3_nt: TGCGCCAGCAGGGGGACTAGCGGGGGTAGCTCCTACAATGAGCAGTTCTTC
cdr3_aa: CASRGTSGGSSYNEQFF
d_call: TRBD2
v_call: TRBV10-2
j_call: TRBJ2-1
clone_size: NA

cdr3_nt: TGTGCCAGTACGCGGTTCGGTACCTACGAGCAGTACTTC
cdr3_aa: CASTRFGTYEQYF
d_call: NA
v_call: TRBV12-3/TRBV12-4
j_call: TRBJ2-7
clone_size: NA

cdr3_nt: TGTGCCAGCAGCCACCTGGATGCCACTGAAGCTTTCTTT
cdr3_aa: CASSHLDATEAFF
d_call: NA
v_call: TRBV3-1/TRBV3-2
j_call: TRBJ1-1
clone_size: NA

cdr3_nt: TGTGCCAGCAGTGAAGCGTTGGCCTTTGGTGCTTTCTTT
cdr3_aa: CASSEALAFGAFF
d_call: NA
v_call: TRBV2
j_call: TRBJ1-1
clone_size: NA

cdr3_nt: TGTGCCAGTGGGTCAGGGAGCTTCAATGAGCAGTTCTTC
cdr3_aa: CASGSGSFNEQFF
d_call: NA
v_call: TRBV19
j_call: TRBJ2-1
clone_size: NA

cdr3_nt: TGTGCCAGCAGCGTAGGACTAATAGCTACGGATGAGCAGTTCTTC
cdr3_aa: CASSVGLIATDEQFF
d_call: NA
v_call: TRBV6-2/TRBV6-3
j_call: TRBJ2-1
clone_size: NA

cdr3_nt: TGTGCCATCACGGGACAGTTCACCGGGGAGCTGTTTTTT
cdr3_aa: CAITGQFTGELFF
d_call: TRBD1
v_call: TRBV10-3
j_call: TRBJ2-2
clone_size: once

cdr3_nt: TGTGCCAGCAGCCGTAGAGCGGGGGCCATAGATACGCAGTATTTT
cdr3_aa: CASSRRAGAIDTQYF
d_call: TRBD2
v_call: TRBV7-2
j_call: TRBJ2-3
clone_size: NA

cdr3_nt: TGTGCCAGCAGCCCTCGACAGGGGGCGAGGGGGGCCAACGTCCTGACTTTC
cdr3_aa: CASSPRQGARGANVLTF
d_call: TRBD1
v_call: TRBV5-6
j_call: TRBJ2-6
clone_size: NA

cdr3_nt: TGTGCCAGCAGCTTAGAACGACCTTACGAGCAGTACTTC
cdr3_aa: CASSLERPYEQYF
d_call: NA
v_call: TRBV5-5
j_call: TRBJ2-7
clone_size: NA

cdr3_nt: TGCGCCAGCAGCTCCGGCCTCAATAGCAATCAGCCCCAGCATTTT
cdr3_aa: CASSSGLNSNQPQHF
d_call: NA
v_call: TRBV5-1
j_call: TRBJ1-5
clone_size: NA

cdr3_nt: TGTGCCAGTAGTACTACTGGGACAGGGTTCTATGGCTACACCTTC
cdr3_aa: CASSTTGTGFYGYTF
d_call: TRBD1
v_call: TRBV19
j_call: TRBJ1-2
clone_size: NA

cdr3_nt: TGTGCCAGCAGCTTTTCACTCACAGATACGCAGTATTTT
cdr3_aa: CASSFSLTDTQYF
d_call: NA
v_call: TRBV7-2
j_call: TRBJ2-3
clone_size: NA

cdr3_nt: TGTGCCAGCCGTCTAGCGGGGGGCGGGTTGGATGAGCAGTTCTTC
cdr3_aa: CASRLAGGGLDEQFF
d_call: TRBD2
v_call: TRBV6-5
j_call: TRBJ2-1
clone_size: NA

cdr3_nt: TGTGCCAGCAGTCTAAGGACACAAACTGGAAACACCATATATTTT
cdr3_aa: CASSLRTQTGNTIYF
d_call: NA
v_call: TRBV5-6
j_call: TRBJ1-3
clone_size: NA

cdr3_nt: TGTGCCAGCAGTTCCTCGGGGACTAGCGGGAGCTCCTACAATGAGCAGTTCTTC
cdr3_aa: CASSSSGTSGSSYNEQFF
d_call: TRBD2
v_call: TRBV27
j_call: TRBJ2-1
clone_size: once

cdr3_nt: TGTGCCAGCAGTGAATGGAGTAGCGGAGGGGGCGATACGCAGTATTTT
cdr3_aa: CASSEWSSGGGDTQYF
d_call: NA
v_call: TRBV2
j_call: TRBJ2-3
clone_size: NA

cdr3_nt: TGTGCCAGCAGTCCCGACTCTGGAAACACCATATATTTT
cdr3_aa: CASSPDSGNTIYF
d_call: NA
v_call: TRBV12-3/TRBV12-4
j_call: TRBJ1-3
clone_size: NA

cdr3_nt: TGCAGCGCCGGGACTAGCGGCTACGAGCAGTACTTC
cdr3_aa: CSAGTSGYEQYF
d_call: TRBD2
v_call: TRBV29-1
j_call: TRBJ2-7
clone_size: few

cdr3_nt: TGTGCCAGCAGTAACGACAGGTTGAACACTGAAGCTTTCTTT
cdr3_aa: CASSNDRLNTEAFF
d_call: NA
v_call: TRBV28
j_call: TRBJ1-1
clone_size: NA

cdr3_nt: TGCGCCAGCAGCCCGACGACGCCTATTCAGGGTAGCACAGATACGCAGTATTTT
cdr3_aa: CASSPTTPIQGSTDTQYF
d_call: NA
v_call: TRBV5-1
j_call: TRBJ2-3
clone_size: NA

cdr3_nt: TGTGCCAGCAGCCGAGTCTCGTCAACTAATGAAAAACTGTTTTTT
cdr3_aa: CASSRVSSTNEKLFF
d_call: NA
v_call: TRBV5-5
j_call: TRBJ1-4
clone_size: NA

cdr3_nt: TGTGCCAGCAGTCCCGTAATGGTCCGGGAGACCCAGTACTTC
cdr3_aa: CASSPVMVRETQYF
d_call: NA
v_call: TRBV6-2/TRBV6-3
j_call: TRBJ2-5
clone_size: once

cdr3_nt: TGTGCCAGTAGAGCAGTTGGGACAGATACGCAGTATTTT
cdr3_aa: CASRAVGTDTQYF
d_call: NA
v_call: TRBV19
j_call: TRBJ2-3
clone_size: NA

cdr3_nt: TGTGCCAGCAGACCGATAGGGGCCGGCTATGGCTACACCTTC
cdr3_aa: CASRPIGAGYGYTF
d_call: NA
v_call: TRBV6-5
j_call: TRBJ1-2
clone_size: once

cdr3_nt: TGTGCCAGCAGGCAAGCGGGAGGGCCCCGCTATGAGCAGTTCTTC
cdr3_aa: CASRQAGGPRYEQFF
d_call: TRBD2
v_call: TRBV5-6
j_call: TRBJ2-1
clone_size: NA

cdr3_nt: TGTGCCAGCAGCCCCAGGAGCGGGACGGACTCTGGGGCCAACGTCCTGACTTTC
cdr3_aa: CASSPRSGTDSGANVLTF
d_call: TRBD2
v_call: TRBV5-4
j_call: TRBJ2-6
clone_size: NA

cdr3_nt: TGTGCCAGTAGCCGGGACAGGGGCCAGCCCCAGCATTTT
cdr3_aa: CASSRDRGQPQHF
d_call: TRBD1
v_call: TRBV19
j_call: TRBJ1-5
clone_size: NA

cdr3_nt: TGCGCCAGCAGCTTGGAGGGGGTGCGCACTGAAGCTTTCTTT
cdr3_aa: CASSLEGVRTEAFF
d_call: NA
v_call: TRBV5-1
j_call: TRBJ1-1
clone_size: NA

cdr3_nt: TGTGCCAGCAGCTCCGGGACAGACTACGAGCAGTACTTC
cdr3_aa: CASSSGTDYEQYF
d_call: TRBD1
v_call: TRBV5-4
j_call: TRBJ2-7
clone_size: NA

cdr3_nt: TGCGCCAGCAGCTTGGAGCCAGCCTATAGCACAGATACGCAGTATTTT
cdr3_aa: CASSLEPAYSTDTQYF
d_call: NA
v_call: TRBV5-1
j_call: TRBJ2-3
clone_size: NA

cdr3_nt: TGTGCCAGCACCCAGGACAGGGCTTCACCCCTCCACTTT
cdr3_aa: CASTQDRASPLHF
d_call: TRBD1
v_call: TRBV12-3/TRBV12-4
j_call: TRBJ1-6
clone_size: NA

cdr3_nt: TGTGCCAGCAGTTTACTAGCGGGAGCTCGGTCCTACAATGAGCAGTTCTTC
cdr3_aa: CASSLLAGARSYNEQFF
d_call: TRBD2
v_call: TRBV28
j_call: TRBJ2-1
clone_size: NA

cdr3_nt: TGCAGCGTTTGGGGGACAGTTTTTAACTATGGCTACACCTTC
cdr3_aa: CSVWGTVFNYGYTF
d_call: TRBD1
v_call: TRBV29-1
j_call: TRBJ1-2
clone_size: NA

cdr3_nt: TGTGCCAGCAGCTTAGACGGGGGGGCCTACAATGAGCAGTTCTTC
cdr3_aa: CASSLDGGAYNEQFF
d_call: TRBD2
v_call: TRBV7-2
j_call: TRBJ2-1
clone_size: NA

cdr3_nt: TGTGCCAGCAGCGCATACGGGACAGGGGAACACGAGCAGTACTTC
cdr3_aa: CASSAYGTGEHEQYF
d_call: TRBD1
v_call: TRBV11-3
j_call: TRBJ2-7
clone_size: NA

cdr3_nt: TGTGCCAGCACCGGACTAGCGGTTACTCAAGAGACCCAGTACTTC
cdr3_aa: CASTGLAVTQETQYF
d_call: TRBD2
v_call: TRBV28
j_call: TRBJ2-5
clone_size: NA

cdr3_nt: TGCAGCGTTGAGGGACAGGGGGACACTGAAGCTTTCTTT
cdr3_aa: CSVEGQGDTEAFF
d_call: TRBD1
v_call: TRBV29-1
j_call: TRBJ1-1
clone_size: NA

cdr3_nt: TGTGCCAGCAGTTTCCTCAGGCTATCTAATGAAAAACTGTTTTTT
cdr3_aa: CASSFLRLSNEKLFF
d_call: NA
v_call: TRBV28
j_call: TRBJ1-4
clone_size: NA

cdr3_nt: TGTGCCAGCAGCTTAAAAAAGCCCCAGCCCCAGCATTTT
cdr3_aa: CASSLKKPQPQHF
d_call: NA
v_call: TRBV7-2
j_call: TRBJ1-5
clone_size: NA

cdr3_nt: TGTGCCAGCAGCCACGGGACAGCTGAAGCTTTCTTT
cdr3_aa: CASSHGTAEAFF
d_call: TRBD1
v_call: TRBV12-3/TRBV12-4
j_call: TRBJ1-1
clone_size: NA

cdr3_nt: TGTGCCAGCAGCTCCCGGACCGGAACTGAAGCTTTCTTT
cdr3_aa: CASSSRTGTEAFF
d_call: NA
v_call: TRBV7-2
j_call: TRBJ1-1
clone_size: NA

cdr3_nt: TGTGCCAGCTCGCTCTCAGGGACAGCCCAGGGCGAGCAGTACTTC
cdr3_aa: CASSLSGTAQGEQYF
d_call: TRBD1
v_call: TRBV18
j_call: TRBJ2-7
clone_size: NA

cdr3_nt: TGTGCCAGCAACAGGGGGGACACCGGGGAGCTGTTTTTT
cdr3_aa: CASNRGDTGELFF
d_call: TRBD1
v_call: TRBV6-5
j_call: TRBJ2-2
clone_size: NA

cdr3_nt: TGCAGTGCTAGGCCCGATCATGAAGCTTTCTTT
cdr3_aa: CSARPDHEAFF
d_call: NA
v_call: TRBV20-1
j_call: TRBJ1-1
clone_size: NA

cdr3_nt: TGCGCCAGCAGCCAAGGCCGGTTCTACGAGCAGTACTTC
cdr3_aa: CASSQGRFYEQYF
d_call: NA
v_call: TRBV4-1
j_call: TRBJ2-7
clone_size: once

cdr3_nt: TGTGCCAGCAGCTTCGGACAGGGGAATGGCTACACCTTC
cdr3_aa: CASSFGQGNGYTF
d_call: TRBD1
v_call: TRBV5-5
j_call: TRBJ1-2
clone_size: NA

cdr3_nt: TGTGCCAGCAGTTTGATGGGGTCTCAGCCCCAGCATTTT
cdr3_aa: CASSLMGSQPQHF
d_call: NA
v_call: TRBV5-6
j_call: TRBJ1-5
clone_size: NA

cdr3_nt: TGTGCCATCGGGGGCGACACCATATATTTT
cdr3_aa: CAIGGDTIYF
d_call: NA
v_call: TRBV10-3
j_call: TRBJ1-3
clone_size: NA

cdr3_nt: TGTGCCAGCAGCGAAATCACGATCAGGGATTCCGGGGAGCTGTTTTTT
cdr3_aa: CASSEITIRDSGELFF
d_call: NA
v_call: TRBV11-3
j_call: TRBJ2-2
clone_size: NA